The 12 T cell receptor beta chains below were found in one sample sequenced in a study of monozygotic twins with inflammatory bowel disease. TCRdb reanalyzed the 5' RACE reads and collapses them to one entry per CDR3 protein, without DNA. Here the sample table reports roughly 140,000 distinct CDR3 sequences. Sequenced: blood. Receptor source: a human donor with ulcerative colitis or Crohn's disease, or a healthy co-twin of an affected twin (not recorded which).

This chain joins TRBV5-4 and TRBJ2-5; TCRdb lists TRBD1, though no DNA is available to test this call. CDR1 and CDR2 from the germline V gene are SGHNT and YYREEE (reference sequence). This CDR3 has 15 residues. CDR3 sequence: CASSLAGGGHETQYF.

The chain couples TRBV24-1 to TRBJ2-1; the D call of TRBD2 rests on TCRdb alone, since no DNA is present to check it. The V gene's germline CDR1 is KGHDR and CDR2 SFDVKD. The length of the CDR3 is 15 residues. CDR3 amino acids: CATSRGGQGYNEQFF.

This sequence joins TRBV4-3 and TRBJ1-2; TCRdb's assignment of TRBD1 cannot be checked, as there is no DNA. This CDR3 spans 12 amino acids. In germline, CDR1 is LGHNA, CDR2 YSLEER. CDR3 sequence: CASSQQGYGYTF.

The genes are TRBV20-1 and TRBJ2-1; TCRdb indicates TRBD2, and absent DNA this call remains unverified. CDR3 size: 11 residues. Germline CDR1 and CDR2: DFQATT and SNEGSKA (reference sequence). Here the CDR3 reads CSAVPGLAWFF.

The chain's CDR3 is CASSRQGPEQYF. This chain uses TRBV7-2 with TRBJ2-7; no DNA is available, so the TRBD1 call from TCRdb remains unchecked. CDR1 is SGHTA, CDR2 FQGNSA, per germline. The CDR3 is 12 residues long.

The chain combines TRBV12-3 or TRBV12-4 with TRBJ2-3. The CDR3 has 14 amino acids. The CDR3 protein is CASSLAPETDTQYF.

The chain's CDR3 is CASSISDRGRNEQFF. This chain joins TRBV19 and TRBJ2-1; TCRdb designates TRBD1, a call that cannot be tested without DNA. Germline V gene data show CDR1 as LNHDA and CDR2 as SQIVND (reference sequence). CDR3 length: 15 residues.

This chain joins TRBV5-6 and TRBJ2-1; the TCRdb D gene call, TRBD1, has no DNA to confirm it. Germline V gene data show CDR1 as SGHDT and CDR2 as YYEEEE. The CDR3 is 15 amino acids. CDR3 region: CASSLVRTTADEQFF. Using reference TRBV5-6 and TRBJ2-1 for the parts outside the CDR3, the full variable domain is DAGVTQSPTHLIKTRGQQVTLRCSPKSGHDTVSWYQQALGQGPQFIFQYYEEEERQRGNFPDRFSGHQFPNYSSELNVNALLLGDSALYLCASSLVRTTADEQFFGPGTRLTVL.

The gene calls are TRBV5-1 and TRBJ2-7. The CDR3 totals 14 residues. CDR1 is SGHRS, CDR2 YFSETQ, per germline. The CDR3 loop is CASSLSASSYEQYF.

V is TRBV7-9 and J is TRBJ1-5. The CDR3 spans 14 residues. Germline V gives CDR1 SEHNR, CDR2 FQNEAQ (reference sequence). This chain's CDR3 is CASSPEVENQPQHF.

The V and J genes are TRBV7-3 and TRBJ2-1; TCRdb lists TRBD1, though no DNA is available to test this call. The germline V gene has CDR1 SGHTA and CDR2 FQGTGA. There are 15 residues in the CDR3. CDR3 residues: CASSLSGGAYNEQFF.

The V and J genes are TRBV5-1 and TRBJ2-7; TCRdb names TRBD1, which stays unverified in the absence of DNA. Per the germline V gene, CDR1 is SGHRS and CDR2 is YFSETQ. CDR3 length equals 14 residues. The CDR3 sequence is CASSLLGGTYEQYF. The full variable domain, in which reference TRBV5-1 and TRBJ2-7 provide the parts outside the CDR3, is KAGVTQTPRYLIKTRGQQVTLSCSPISGHRSVSWYQQTPGQGLQFLFEYFSETQRNKGNFPGRFSGRQFSNSRSEMNVSTLELGDSALYLCASSLLGGTYEQYFGPGTRLTVT.